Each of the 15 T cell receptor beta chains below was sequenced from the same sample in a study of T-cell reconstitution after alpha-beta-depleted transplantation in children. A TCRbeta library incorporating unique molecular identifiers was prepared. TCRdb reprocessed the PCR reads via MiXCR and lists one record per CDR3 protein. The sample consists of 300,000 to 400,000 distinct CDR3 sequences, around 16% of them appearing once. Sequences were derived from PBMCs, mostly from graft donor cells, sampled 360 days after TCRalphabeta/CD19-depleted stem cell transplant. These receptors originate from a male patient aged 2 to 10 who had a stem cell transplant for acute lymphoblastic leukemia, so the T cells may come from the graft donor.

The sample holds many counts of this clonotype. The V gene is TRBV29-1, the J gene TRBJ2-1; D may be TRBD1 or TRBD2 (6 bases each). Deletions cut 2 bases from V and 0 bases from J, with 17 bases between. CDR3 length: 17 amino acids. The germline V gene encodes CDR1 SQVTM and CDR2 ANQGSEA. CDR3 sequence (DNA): TGCAGCGTTGAAAACCCCCGGGGGCTTTACTCCTACAATGAGCAGTTCTTC. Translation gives CSVENPRGLYSYNEQFF.

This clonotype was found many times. The CDR3, as DNA: TGTGCCATCAGGGACAGGGGGCCCGAAGAGACCCAGTACTTC. Translated, it gives CAIRDRGPEETQYF. V is TRBV10-3 and J is TRBJ2-5; 11 nucleotides agree with TRBD1. The CDR3 is 14 residues long. J lost 3 bases, V lost 6 bases, and 3 bases had no gene match. Germline CDR1 is ENHRY and CDR2 is SYGVKD.

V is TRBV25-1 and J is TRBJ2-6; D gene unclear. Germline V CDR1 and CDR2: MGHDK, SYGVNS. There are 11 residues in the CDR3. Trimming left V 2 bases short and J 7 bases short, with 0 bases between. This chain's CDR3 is CASSEANVLTF. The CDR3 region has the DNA TGTGCCAGCAGTGAAGCCAACGTCCTGACTTTC.

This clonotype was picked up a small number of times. The CDR3 region is CASSQDGTDTGELFF. The CDR3 DNA reads as TGCGCCAGCAGCCAAGATGGGACAGACACCGGGGAGCTGTTTTTT. The chain has TRBV4-3 and TRBJ2-2; 7 bases are shared with TRBD1. The trim removed 0 bases at V and 3 bases at J, leaving 1 base unmatched. The germline V gene has CDR1 LGHNA and CDR2 YSLEER. The CDR3 spans 15 residues.

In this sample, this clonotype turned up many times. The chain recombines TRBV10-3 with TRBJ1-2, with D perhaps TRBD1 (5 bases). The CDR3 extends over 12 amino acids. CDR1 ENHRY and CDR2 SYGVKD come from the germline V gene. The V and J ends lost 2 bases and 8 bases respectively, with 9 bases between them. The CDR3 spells CAISEVGGGYTF. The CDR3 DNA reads TGTGCCATCAGTGAGGTGGGGGGAGGCTACACCTTC.

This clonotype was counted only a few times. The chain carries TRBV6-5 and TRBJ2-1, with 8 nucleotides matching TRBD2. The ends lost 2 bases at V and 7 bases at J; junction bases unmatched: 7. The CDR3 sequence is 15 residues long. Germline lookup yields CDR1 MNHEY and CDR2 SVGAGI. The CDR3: CASSYLGLETNEQFF. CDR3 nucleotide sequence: TGTGCCAGCAGTTACCTGGGACTAGAAACTAATGAGCAGTTCTTC.

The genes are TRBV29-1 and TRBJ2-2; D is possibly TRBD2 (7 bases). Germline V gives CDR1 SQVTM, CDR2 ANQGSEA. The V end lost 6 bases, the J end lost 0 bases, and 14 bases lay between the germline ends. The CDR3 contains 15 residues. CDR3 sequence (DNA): TGCAGCGTCCAGGCCGGGGGGCCGAACACCGGGGAGCTGTTTTTT. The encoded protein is CSVQAGGPNTGELFF.

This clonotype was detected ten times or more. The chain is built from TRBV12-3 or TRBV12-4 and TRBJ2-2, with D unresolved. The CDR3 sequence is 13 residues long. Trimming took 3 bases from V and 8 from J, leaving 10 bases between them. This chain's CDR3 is CASSFGPRGELFF. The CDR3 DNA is TGTGCCAGCAGTTTCGGCCCTCGGGGGGAGCTGTTTTTT.

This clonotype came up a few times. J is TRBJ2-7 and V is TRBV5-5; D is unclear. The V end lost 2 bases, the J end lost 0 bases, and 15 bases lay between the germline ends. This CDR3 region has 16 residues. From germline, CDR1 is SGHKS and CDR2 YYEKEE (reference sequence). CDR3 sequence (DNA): TGTGCCAGCAGCTTCCCGGGTCCCACTTCCTCCTACGAGCAGTACTTC. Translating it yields CASSFPGPTSSYEQYF.

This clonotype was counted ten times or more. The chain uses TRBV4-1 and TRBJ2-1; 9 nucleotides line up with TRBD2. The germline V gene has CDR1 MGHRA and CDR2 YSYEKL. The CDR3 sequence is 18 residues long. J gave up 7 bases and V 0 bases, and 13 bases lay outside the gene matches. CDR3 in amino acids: CASSQEARASGRSNEQFF. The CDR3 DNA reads TGCGCCAGCAGCCAAGAAGCCCGGGCCAGCGGGAGGTCTAATGAGCAGTTCTTC.

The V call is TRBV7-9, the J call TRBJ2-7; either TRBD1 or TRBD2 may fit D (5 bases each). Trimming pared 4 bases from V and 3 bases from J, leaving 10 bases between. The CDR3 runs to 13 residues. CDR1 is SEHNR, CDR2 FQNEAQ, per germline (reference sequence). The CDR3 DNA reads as TGTGCCAGCAGCTGGGACGCGCTCTACGAGCAGTACTTC. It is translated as CASSWDALYEQYF.

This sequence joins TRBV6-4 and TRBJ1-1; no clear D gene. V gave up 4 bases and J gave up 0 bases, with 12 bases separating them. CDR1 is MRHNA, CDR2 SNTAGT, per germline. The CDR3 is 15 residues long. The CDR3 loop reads CASSADTSMNTEAFF. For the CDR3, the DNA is TGTGCCAGCAGTGCCGACACGAGCATGAACACTGAAGCTTTCTTT.

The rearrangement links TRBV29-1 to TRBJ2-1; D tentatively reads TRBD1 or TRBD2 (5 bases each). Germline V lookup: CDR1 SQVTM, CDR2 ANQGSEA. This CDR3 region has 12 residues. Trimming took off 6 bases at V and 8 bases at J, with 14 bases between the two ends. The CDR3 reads CSVHLLGDEQFF. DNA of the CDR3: TGCAGCGTCCACCTCCTGGGGGATGAGCAGTTCTTC.

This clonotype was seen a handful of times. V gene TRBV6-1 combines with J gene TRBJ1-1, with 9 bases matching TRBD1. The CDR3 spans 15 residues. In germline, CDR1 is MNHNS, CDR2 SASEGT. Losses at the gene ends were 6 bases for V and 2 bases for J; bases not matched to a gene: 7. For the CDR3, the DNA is TGTGCCAGCAGAACACAGGGGGCGGTCAACACTGAAGCTTTCTTT. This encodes CASRTQGAVNTEAFF.

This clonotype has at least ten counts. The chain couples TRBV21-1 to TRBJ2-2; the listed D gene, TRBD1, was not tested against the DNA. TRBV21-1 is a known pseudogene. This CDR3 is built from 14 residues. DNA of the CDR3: TGTGCCAACCTACAGGGGGCAGGGACCGGGGAGCTGTTTTTT. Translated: CANLQGAGTGELFF.